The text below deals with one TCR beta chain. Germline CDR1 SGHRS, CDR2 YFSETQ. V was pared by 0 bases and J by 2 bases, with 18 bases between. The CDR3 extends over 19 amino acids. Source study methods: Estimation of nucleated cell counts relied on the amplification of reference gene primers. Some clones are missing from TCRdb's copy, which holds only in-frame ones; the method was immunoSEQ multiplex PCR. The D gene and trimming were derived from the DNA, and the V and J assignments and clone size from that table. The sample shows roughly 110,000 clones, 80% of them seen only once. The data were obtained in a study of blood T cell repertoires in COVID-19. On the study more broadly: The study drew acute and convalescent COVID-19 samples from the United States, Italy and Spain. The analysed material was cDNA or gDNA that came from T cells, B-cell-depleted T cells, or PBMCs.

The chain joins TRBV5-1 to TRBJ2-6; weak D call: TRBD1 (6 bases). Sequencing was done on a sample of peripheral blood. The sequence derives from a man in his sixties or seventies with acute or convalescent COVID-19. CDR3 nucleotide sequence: TGCGCCAGCAGCTTGGGATTGGGCAGGGGAGAGCCTGGGGCCAACGTCCTGACTTTC. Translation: CASSLGLGRGEPGANVLTF.